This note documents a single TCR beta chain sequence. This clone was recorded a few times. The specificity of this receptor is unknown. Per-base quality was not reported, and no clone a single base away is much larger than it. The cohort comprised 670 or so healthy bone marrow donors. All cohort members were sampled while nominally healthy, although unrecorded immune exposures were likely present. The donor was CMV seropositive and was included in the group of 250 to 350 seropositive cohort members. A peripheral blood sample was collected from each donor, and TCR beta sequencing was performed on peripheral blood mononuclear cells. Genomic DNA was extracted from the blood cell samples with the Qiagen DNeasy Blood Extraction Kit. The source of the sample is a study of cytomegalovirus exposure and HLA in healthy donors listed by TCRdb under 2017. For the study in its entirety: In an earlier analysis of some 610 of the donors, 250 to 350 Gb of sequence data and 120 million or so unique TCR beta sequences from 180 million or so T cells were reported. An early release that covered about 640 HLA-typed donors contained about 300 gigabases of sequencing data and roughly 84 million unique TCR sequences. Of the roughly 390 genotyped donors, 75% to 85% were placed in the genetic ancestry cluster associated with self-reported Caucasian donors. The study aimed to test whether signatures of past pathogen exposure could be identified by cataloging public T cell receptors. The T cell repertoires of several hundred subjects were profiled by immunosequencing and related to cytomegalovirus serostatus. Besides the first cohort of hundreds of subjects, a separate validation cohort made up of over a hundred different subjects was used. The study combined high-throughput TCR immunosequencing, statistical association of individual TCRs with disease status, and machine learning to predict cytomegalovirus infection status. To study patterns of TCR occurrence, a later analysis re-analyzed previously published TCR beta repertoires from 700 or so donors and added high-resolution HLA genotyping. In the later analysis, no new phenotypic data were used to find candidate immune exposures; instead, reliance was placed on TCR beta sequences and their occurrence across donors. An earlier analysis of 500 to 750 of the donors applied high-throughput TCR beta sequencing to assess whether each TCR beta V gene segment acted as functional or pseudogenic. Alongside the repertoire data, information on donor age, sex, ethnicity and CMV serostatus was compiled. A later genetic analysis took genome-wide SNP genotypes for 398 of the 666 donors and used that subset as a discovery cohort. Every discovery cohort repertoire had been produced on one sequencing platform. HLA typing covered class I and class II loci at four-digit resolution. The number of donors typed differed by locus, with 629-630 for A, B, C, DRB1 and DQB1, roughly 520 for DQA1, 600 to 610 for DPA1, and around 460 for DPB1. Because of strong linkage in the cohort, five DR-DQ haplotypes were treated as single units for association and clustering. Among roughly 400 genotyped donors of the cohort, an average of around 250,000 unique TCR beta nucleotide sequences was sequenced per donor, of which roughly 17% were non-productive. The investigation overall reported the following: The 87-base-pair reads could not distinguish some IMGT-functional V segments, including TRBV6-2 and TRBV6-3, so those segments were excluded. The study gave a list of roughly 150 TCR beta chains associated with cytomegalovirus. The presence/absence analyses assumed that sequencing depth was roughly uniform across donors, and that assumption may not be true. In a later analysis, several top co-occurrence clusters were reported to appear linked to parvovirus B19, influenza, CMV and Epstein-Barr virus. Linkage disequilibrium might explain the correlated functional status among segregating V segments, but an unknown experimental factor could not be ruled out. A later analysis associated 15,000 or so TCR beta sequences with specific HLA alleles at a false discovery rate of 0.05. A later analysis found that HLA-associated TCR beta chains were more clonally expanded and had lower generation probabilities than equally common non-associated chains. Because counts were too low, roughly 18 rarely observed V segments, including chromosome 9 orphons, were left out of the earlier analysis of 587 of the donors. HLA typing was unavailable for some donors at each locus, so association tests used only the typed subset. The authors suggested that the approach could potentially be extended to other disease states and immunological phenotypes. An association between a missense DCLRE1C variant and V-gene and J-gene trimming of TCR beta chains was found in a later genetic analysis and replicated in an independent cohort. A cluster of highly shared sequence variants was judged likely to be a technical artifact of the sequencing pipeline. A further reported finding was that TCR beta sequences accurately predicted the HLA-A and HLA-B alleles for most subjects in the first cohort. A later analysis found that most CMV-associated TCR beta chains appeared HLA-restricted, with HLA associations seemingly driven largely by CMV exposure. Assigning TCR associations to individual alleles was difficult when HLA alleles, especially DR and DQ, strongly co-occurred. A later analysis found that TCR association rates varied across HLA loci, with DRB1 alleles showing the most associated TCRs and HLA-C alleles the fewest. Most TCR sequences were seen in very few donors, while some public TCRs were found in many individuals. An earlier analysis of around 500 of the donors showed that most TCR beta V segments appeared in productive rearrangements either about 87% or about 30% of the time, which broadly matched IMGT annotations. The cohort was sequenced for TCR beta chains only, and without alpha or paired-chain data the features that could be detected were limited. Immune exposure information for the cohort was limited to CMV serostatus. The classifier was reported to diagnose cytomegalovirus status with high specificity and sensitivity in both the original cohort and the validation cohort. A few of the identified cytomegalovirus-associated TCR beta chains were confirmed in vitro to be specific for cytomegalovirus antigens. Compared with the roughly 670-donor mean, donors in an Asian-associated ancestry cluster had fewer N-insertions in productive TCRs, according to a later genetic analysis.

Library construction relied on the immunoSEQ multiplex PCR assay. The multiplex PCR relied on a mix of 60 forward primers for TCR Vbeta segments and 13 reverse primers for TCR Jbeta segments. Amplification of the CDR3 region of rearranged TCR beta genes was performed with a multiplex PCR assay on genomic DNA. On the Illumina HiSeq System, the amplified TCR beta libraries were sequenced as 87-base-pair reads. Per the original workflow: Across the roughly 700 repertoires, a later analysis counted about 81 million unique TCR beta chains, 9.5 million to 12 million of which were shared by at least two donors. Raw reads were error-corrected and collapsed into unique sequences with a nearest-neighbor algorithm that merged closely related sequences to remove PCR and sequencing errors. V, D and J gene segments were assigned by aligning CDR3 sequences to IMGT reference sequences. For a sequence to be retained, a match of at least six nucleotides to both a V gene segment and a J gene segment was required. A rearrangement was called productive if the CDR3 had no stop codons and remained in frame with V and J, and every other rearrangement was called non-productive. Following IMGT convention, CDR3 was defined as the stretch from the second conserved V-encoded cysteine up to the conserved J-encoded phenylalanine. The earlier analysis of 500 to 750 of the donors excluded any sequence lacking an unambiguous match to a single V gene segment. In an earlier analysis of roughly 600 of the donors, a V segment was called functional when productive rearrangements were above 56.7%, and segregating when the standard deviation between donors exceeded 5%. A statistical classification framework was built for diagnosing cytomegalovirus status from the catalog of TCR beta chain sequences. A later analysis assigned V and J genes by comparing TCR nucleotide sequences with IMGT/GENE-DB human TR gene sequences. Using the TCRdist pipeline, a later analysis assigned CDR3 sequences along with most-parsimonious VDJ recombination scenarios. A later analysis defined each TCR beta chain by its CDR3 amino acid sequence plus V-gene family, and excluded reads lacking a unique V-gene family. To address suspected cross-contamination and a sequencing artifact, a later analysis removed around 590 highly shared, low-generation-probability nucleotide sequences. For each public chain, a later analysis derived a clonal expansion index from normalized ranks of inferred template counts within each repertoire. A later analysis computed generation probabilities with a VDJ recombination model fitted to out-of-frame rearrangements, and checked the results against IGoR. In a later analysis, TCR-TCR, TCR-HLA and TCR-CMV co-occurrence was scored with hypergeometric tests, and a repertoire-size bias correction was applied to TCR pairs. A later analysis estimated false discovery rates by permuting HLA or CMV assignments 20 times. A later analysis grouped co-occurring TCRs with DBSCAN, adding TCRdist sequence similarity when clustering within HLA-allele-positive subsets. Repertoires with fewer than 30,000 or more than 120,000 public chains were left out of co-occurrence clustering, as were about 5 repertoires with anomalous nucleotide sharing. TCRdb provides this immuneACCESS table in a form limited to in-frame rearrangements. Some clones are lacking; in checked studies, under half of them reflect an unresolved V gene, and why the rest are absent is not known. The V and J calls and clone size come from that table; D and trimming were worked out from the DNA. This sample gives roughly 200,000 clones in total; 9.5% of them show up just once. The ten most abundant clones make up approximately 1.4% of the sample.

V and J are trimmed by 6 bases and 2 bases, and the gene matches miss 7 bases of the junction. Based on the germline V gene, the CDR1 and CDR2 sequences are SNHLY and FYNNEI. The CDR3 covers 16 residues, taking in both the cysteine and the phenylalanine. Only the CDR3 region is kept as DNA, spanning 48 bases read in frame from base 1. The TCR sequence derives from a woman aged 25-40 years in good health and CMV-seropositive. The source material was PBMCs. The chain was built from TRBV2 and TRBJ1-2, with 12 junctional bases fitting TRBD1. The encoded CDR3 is CASSRDRGRQNYGYTF. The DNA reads TGTGCCAGCAGCCGGGACAGGGGGCGGCAGAACTATGGCTACACCTTC.